This entry lists 18 T cell receptor beta chains sequenced from one sample in a study of PD-1 blockade in classical Hodgkin lymphoma. Generated by immunoSEQ multiplex PCR, the TCRdb table keeps only in-frame clones and is missing some. The data show roughly 90,000 clones, approximately 80% seen once. There was relapse after autologous stem cell transplantation in every patient, and there was variation in brentuximab vedotin exposure. The sample here was peripheral blood mononuclear cells (PBMCs), taken before the second cycle of nivolumab. Source of these receptors: a human donor with classical Hodgkin lymphoma.

CDR3 amino acids: CASTYSGGGTQYF. CDR3 DNA: TGTGCCAGCACCTATAGCGGGGGGGGGACCCAGTACTTC. The V call is TRBV6-5, the J call TRBJ2-5, with TRBD2 matching 11 bases. This CDR3 region has 13 residues. Germline CDR1 is MNHEY and CDR2 is SVGAGI. The ends lost 7 bases at V and 7 bases at J; junction bases unmatched: 5.

J is TRBJ2-7 and V is TRBV29-1; D perhaps matches TRBD1 (6 bases). The CDR3 consists of 13 residues. Germline CDR1 reads SQVTM; CDR2 reads ANQGSEA. The V and J ends lost 3 bases and 6 bases respectively, with 15 bases between them. The CDR3 here is CSVDGQGTREQYF. The CDR3 nucleotides are TGCAGCGTTGATGGCCAGGGGACCCGCGAGCAGTACTTC.

Here the CDR3 DNA reads TGTGCCAGCAGCTTAGGTGCGGGACTAGCAGATACGCAGTATTTT. This translates into CASSLGAGLADTQYF. The chain uses TRBV11-2 and TRBJ2-3; 8 bases agree with TRBD2. Losses at the gene ends were 1 base for V and 4 bases for J; bases not matched to a gene: 4. CDR3 length: 15 residues. Germline CDR1 SGHAT, CDR2 FQNNGV.

The chain combines TRBV5-1 with TRBJ2-3, with a tentative D call TRBD1 (5 bases). The CDR3 spans 13 residues. Trimming took off 4 bases at V and 3 bases at J, with 9 bases between the two ends. The germline gives CDR1 SGHRS, CDR2 YFSETQ. The CDR3 region is CASSIRQTDTQYF. CDR3 nucleotide sequence: TGCGCCAGCAGCATACGACAGACAGATACGCAGTATTTT.

This chain connects TRBV5-1 to TRBJ2-3; 8 bases agree with TRBD1. V lost 2 bases and J lost 3; bases outside the gene matches: 2. Germline assignment: CDR1 SGHRS and CDR2 YFSETQ. There are 14 residues in the CDR3. The CDR3 region has the DNA TGCGCCAGCAGCTTACGACAGGGGACAGATACGCAGTATTTT. This gives the protein CASSLRQGTDTQYF.

The chain combines TRBV5-4 with TRBJ2-5; D is possibly TRBD1 (6 bases). This CDR3 spans 15 amino acids. Germline V gene data show CDR1 as SGHNT and CDR2 as YYREEE (reference sequence). V was cut by 4 bases and J by 2 bases, with 15 bases left in between. CDR3 bases: TGTGCCAGCAGCAGCACCGGACAGTTGCAAGAGACCCAGTACTTC. Protein sequence: CASSSTGQLQETQYF.

The V call is TRBV7-2, the J call TRBJ1-4, with TRBD1 identical over 8 bases. CDR3 length equals 15 residues. Germline-derived CDR1 and CDR2 are SGHTA and FQGNSA. After removal of 4 bases from V and 4 bases from J, the junction contained 5 bases not matched to a gene. CDR3 bases: TGTGCCAGCAGCTCCCAGGGGGCGATTAATGAAAAACTGTTTTTT. Its protein is CASSSQGAINEKLFF. Variable domain in full (rest from reference TRBV7-2 and TRBJ1-4): GAGVSQSPSNKVTEKGKDVELRCDPISGHTALYWYRQSLGQGLEFLIYFQGNSAPDKSGLPSDRFSAERTGGSVSTLTIQRTQQEDSAVYLCASSSQGAINEKLFFGSGTQLSVL.

A single count supports this clone. The CDR3 nucleotides are TGCAGCGTGTTACCCCGGGTAGCGTACAACACTGAAGCTTTCTTT. Protein sequence: CSVLPRVAYNTEAFF. The chain joins TRBV29-1 to TRBJ1-1; no clear D gene. The germline V and J ends were trimmed by 6 bases and 2 bases, with 19 bases remaining between them. Germline V lookup: CDR1 SQVTM, CDR2 ANQGSEA. The CDR3 sequence is 15 residues long.

CDR3 sequence: CSGRASEAFF. CDR3 bases: TGCAGCGGGAGAGCCTCGGAAGCTTTCTTT. The gene calls are TRBV20-1 and TRBJ1-1; no firm D call. Germline CDR1 DFQATT, CDR2 SNEGSKA (reference sequence). The CDR3 is 10 amino acids.

The chain is built from TRBV5-1 and TRBJ1-2; 9 bases match TRBD1. The ends lost 5 bases at V and 8 bases at J; junction bases unmatched: 10. CDR3 length equals 14 residues. Germline values: CDR1 SGHRS, CDR2 YFSETQ. The CDR3 loop is CASRPSGTGSGYTF. In DNA, the CDR3 is TGCGCCAGCAGACCGTCCGGGACAGGGTCCGGCTACACCTTC.

A word on this clone: Other nucleotide sequences in the sample specify the same CDR3. The gene calls are TRBV6-1 and TRBJ2-7; no clear D gene. The CDR3 extends over 11 amino acids. From germline, CDR1 is MNHNS and CDR2 SASEGT. The V and J ends lost 6 bases and 2 bases respectively, with 5 bases between them. CDR3 amino acids: CASRFTYEQYF. For the CDR3, the DNA is TGTGCCAGCAGGTTCACCTACGAGCAGTACTTC.

This chain links TRBV7-9 with TRBJ2-1, with unresolved D. The germline V gene encodes CDR1 SEHNR and CDR2 FQNEAQ (reference sequence). The CDR3 length is 15 residues. Trimming cost V 5 bases and J 6 bases, with 17 bases left between them. The CDR3 coding sequence is TGTGCCAGCAGCCATAATAAGGCCCAAGTCAATGAGCAGTTCTTC. Residues: CASSHNKAQVNEQFF.

The chain recombines TRBV19 with TRBJ1-5, with a weak D call TRBD1 (5 bases). The germline gives CDR1 LNHDA, CDR2 SQIVND (reference sequence). Trimming cost V 10 bases and J 7 bases, with 14 bases left between them. CDR3 size: 12 residues. The CDR3 nucleotides are TGTGCCATCGGGACCAAGGCACAGCCCCAGCATTTT. Residues: CAIGTKAQPQHF.

The rearrangement joins TRBV5-5 to TRBJ1-2; D call uncertain. The CDR3 runs to 14 residues. V lost 0 bases to trimming and J lost 1 base, with 7 bases between them. From germline, CDR1 is SGHKS and CDR2 YYEKEE (reference sequence). CDR3 nucleotide sequence: TGTGCCAGCAGCTTGGAGCCTATTAACTATGGCTACACCTTC. Encoded protein: CASSLEPINYGYTF.

CDR3 amino acids: CASSLGGSAVSYGYTF. CDR3 nucleotides: TGCGCCAGCAGCCTCGGGGGCAGCGCAGTTTCTTATGGCTACACCTTC. The J gene is TRBJ1-2, the V gene TRBV5-1; a possible D gene is TRBD1 (6 bases). The germline V gene has CDR1 SGHRS and CDR2 YFSETQ. The CDR3 runs 16 residues. V was clipped by 4 bases and J by 5 bases, with 21 bases between them.

The chain links TRBV10-2 to TRBJ2-6; D uncertain. The CDR3 contains 15 residues. With 6 bases removed from V and 9 bases from J, the gap between germline ends came to 18 bases. Germline V CDR1 and CDR2: WSHSY, SAAADI. The CDR3 coding sequence is TGCGCCAGCAGGGCCCGTTTGGCAGGCGGCAACGTCCTGACTTTC. This codes for CASRARLAGGNVLTF.

The sample holds many counts of this clone. Relative to the germline gene, one junction end is altered; a read error may explain this. The chain links TRBV7-8 to TRBJ2-5; D unclear. CDR1 is SGHVS and CDR2 is FQNEAQ in the germline V gene. The CDR3 is made up of 14 amino acids. CDR3 DNA sequence: TGTGCCAGCAGCCCTAGAAGGACCCAAGCGACCCAGTACTTC. Its translation is CASSPRRTQATQYF.

This chain links TRBV7-2 with TRBJ2-1; D is tentatively TRBD1 or TRBD2 (5 bases each). The germline gives CDR1 SGHTA, CDR2 FQGNSA. The ends were cut back, 5 bases at V and 9 bases at J, with 14 bases in the middle. The CDR3 is made up of 13 amino acids. For the CDR3, the DNA is TGTGCCAGCAGCGAGGGACCGAGGGTTGAGCAGTTCTTC. This encodes CASSEGPRVEQFF. The full variable domain, rest sourced from reference TRBV7-2 and TRBJ2-1, is GAGVSQSPSNKVTEKGKDVELRCDPISGHTALYWYRQSLGQGLEFLIYFQGNSAPDKSGLPSDRFSAERTGGSVSTLTIQRTQQEDSAVYLCASSEGPRVEQFFGPGTRLTVL.